Sequencing of this T cell receptor beta chain was carried out in a study of blood T cell repertoires in COVID-19. Study overall: From the United States, Italy and Spain came samples of acute and convalescent COVID-19. The cDNA or gDNA used as material had been derived from T cells, B-cell-depleted T cells, or PBMCs.

This CDR3 spans 15 amino acids. Germline CDR1 is SGHRS and CDR2 is YFSETQ. Trimming at V came to 4 bases and at J to 0 bases, leaving 2 bases not matched to a gene. The protocol was immunoSEQ multiplex PCR, while the TCRdb copy is restricted to in-frame clones and leaves out a portion. The table shows a few hundred thousand clones, with more than 85% occurring only once. Across about two dozen US areas, participants ranged in age from about 18 to 90 years. In assigning cohorts, the study relied on participant-reported clinical history. The source material was PBMCs or T cells enriched from blood (not recorded which). This clonotype was sampled from a man between 35 and 55 years old who had recovered from COVID-19. J is TRBJ1-1 and V is TRBV5-1, with 11 bases lining up with TRBD1. The CDR3 DNA sequence: TGCGCCAGCAGCGGGACAGGGGGGATGAACACTGAAGCTTTCTTT. This translates into CASSGTGGMNTEAFF.